This is a list of T cell receptor beta chains from one sample in a study of cytomegalovirus exposure and HLA in healthy donors. This table comes from immunoSEQ multiplex PCR, and its TCRdb copy is limited to in-frame clones, with some not included. Of some 140,000 clones in the sample, over 70% were seen once. The sequenced material came from PBMCs. These receptors originate from a man between 25 and 39 years old in good health and CMV-seronegative. The CDR3 runs from the conserved cysteine through the conserved F or W. A D gene is named only where the DNA matches it firmly. Clone size, where shown, is once, few, many, or a class for clones that have expanded.

D gene,J gene,clone size,V gene,CDR3 DNA,CDR3 protein
NA,TRBJ2-6,NA,TRBV28,TGTGCCAGCAGCCAAACAGAATCGGGGGCCAACGTCCTGACTTTC,CASSQTESGANVLTF
TRBD2,TRBJ2-7,NA,TRBV5-1,TGCGCCAGCAGGGAGGGAAGCGGGAGGGCCTACGAGCAGTACTTC,CASREGSGRAYEQYF
TRBD2,TRBJ2-2,NA,TRBV9,TGTGCCAGCCCCGCGGGAGGCAGGAACACCGGGGAGCTGTTTTTT,CASPAGGRNTGELFF
TRBD1,TRBJ2-7,NA,TRBV5-4,TGTGCCAGCAGCTTGATGAGGGACAGGGGCTACGAGCAGTACTTC,CASSLMRDRGYEQYF
NA,TRBJ1-2,NA,TRBV28,TGTGCCAGCATCGCTCCGAGGATCCGCGGTGGCTACACCTTC,CASIAPRIRGGYTF
TRBD1,TRBJ1-5,NA,TRBV5-1,TGCGCCAGCAGCTTGGCGGGACAGGGGCATCAGCCCCAGCATTTT,CASSLAGQGHQPQHF
TRBD2,TRBJ2-7,NA,TRBV5-4,TGTGCCTTTAGGCTAGCGGGAGTTCATCCCGAGCAGTACTTC,CAFRLAGVHPEQYF
TRBD1,TRBJ2-7,NA,TRBV7-6,TGTGCCAGCGGGACAGGACAGGGGTTGTACGAGCAGTACTTC,CASGTGQGLYEQYF
TRBD1,TRBJ2-7,NA,TRBV27,TGTGCCAGCAGTCTGGGACAGGGGGCGTACGAGCAGTACTTC,CASSLGQGAYEQYF
NA,TRBJ1-3,NA,TRBV6-5,TGTGCCAGCAGTTACAATTCGGGAAACACCATATATTTT,CASSYNSGNTIYF
NA,TRBJ2-2,NA,TRBV6-5,TGTGCCAGCAGTGAGCGGGACACCGGGGAGCTGTTTTTT,CASSERDTGELFF
NA,TRBJ1-4,NA,TRBV13,TGTGCCAGCAGTAAGAACCCCCAGTTAAGTAATGAAAAACTGTTTTTT,CASSKNPQLSNEKLFF
NA,TRBJ1-1,NA,TRBV6-6,TGTGCCAGCAGTACGACAGGAGTCACTGAAGCTTTCTTT,CASSTTGVTEAFF
NA,TRBJ1-2,NA,TRBV5-1,TGCGCCAGCACTGAGGGGGAGAGGAATGGCTACACCTTC,CASTEGERNGYTF
NA,TRBJ1-1,NA,TRBV30,TGTGCCTGGAGGTCAGTCATGAACACTGAAGCTTTCTTT,CAWRSVMNTEAFF
NA,TRBJ2-5,NA,TRBV30,TGTGCCTGGAGTGTACCCCCCGAGAAGCGGAGGACCCAAGAGACCCAGTACTTC,CAWSVPPEKRRTQETQYF
NA,TRBJ2-3,NA,TRBV14,TGTGCCAGCAGCCAAGGTCTCGCAGATACGCAGTATTTT,CASSQGLADTQYF
TRBD1,TRBJ1-3,few,TRBV4-3,TGCGCCAGCAGCCAAGTCTTACCCGGGACAGGGCCATTAGGAAACACCATATATTTT,CASSQVLPGTGPLGNTIYF
TRBD2,TRBJ2-5,few,TRBV6-5,TGTGCCAGCAGCCGCGCTAGCGGGATGGGGACCCAGTACTTC,CASSRASGMGTQYF
NA,TRBJ2-2,NA,TRBV7-9,TGTGCCAGCAGCTTAGCAGGAGGGAGGCCTACCGGGGAGCTGTTTTTT,CASSLAGGRPTGELFF
NA,TRBJ2-2,once,TRBV4-1,TGCGCCAGCAGCCTCCATAACACCGGGGAGCTGTTTTTT,CASSLHNTGELFF
TRBD2,TRBJ2-5,once,TRBV28,TGTGCCAGCAGTACGAGCGGGAGAGAGACCCAGTACTTC,CASSTSGRETQYF
NA,TRBJ1-3,NA,TRBV11-2,TGTGCCAGCAGCCACTCCGTCGGCTCTGGAAACACCATATATTTT,CASSHSVGSGNTIYF
NA,TRBJ1-5,NA,TRBV28,TGTGCCAGCAGTTTCTTTAGCAATCAGCCCCAGCATTTT,CASSFFSNQPQHF
NA,TRBJ1-5,NA,TRBV6-1,TGTGCCAGCAAAAGGTCGTCGGGTTCCAATCAGCCCCAGCATTTT,CASKRSSGSNQPQHF
TRBD1,TRBJ2-7,NA,TRBV6-5,TGTGCCAGCAGTTACTCGGGACAGGGTCCCAACGAGCAGTACTTC,CASSYSGQGPNEQYF
TRBD2,TRBJ2-1,NA,TRBV5-4,TGTGCCAGCAGTCAAGGGACTAGCGGGAGGGCGGCTTACAATGAGCAGTTCTTC,CASSQGTSGRAAYNEQFF
NA,TRBJ1-1,few,TRBV6-4,TGTGCCAGCAGTGACAGCCAGAACACTGAAGCTTTCTTT,CASSDSQNTEAFF
TRBD1,TRBJ2-1,NA,TRBV7-9,TGTGCCAGCACCCCAACAGGGGATGAGCAGTTCTTC,CASTPTGDEQFF
NA,TRBJ1-4,NA,TRBV2,TGTGCCAGCAGTCGAGAGCAAGCAACTAATGAAAAACTGTTTTTT,CASSREQATNEKLFF
NA,TRBJ2-1,NA,TRBV11-3,TGTGCCAGCAGCTCACAGGGACACGAGCAGTTCTTC,CASSSQGHEQFF
TRBD1,TRBJ1-3,NA,TRBV5-4,TGTGCCAGCAGCCCCGGACAGGGGGCTCTCTCTGGAAACACCATATATTTT,CASSPGQGALSGNTIYF
NA,TRBJ2-2,NA,TRBV10-3,TGTGCCATCAGTTCCCAAGGGGCCGGGGAGCTGTTTTTT,CAISSQGAGELFF
NA,TRBJ1-2,NA,TRBV2,TGTGCCAGCAGTGCCGGGACTAACTATGGCTACACCTTC,CASSAGTNYGYTF
NA,TRBJ1-2,once,TRBV7-9,TGTGCCAGCAGCGATGTCCAGAACCTAGTAGGCTACACCTTC,CASSDVQNLVGYTF
NA,TRBJ2-7,once,TRBV18,TGTGCCAGCTCAACTAGCCTCTCCTACGAGCAGTACTTC,CASSTSLSYEQYF
TRBD1,TRBJ1-1,NA,TRBV6-5,TGTGCCAGCATTAACAGGGGAGAGGGCACTGAAGCTTTCTTT,CASINRGEGTEAFF
NA,TRBJ2-4,NA,TRBV7-2,TGTGCCAGCAGCTTAGCGGGGAGTAGGAAAAACATTCAGTACTTC,CASSLAGSRKNIQYF
NA,TRBJ1-4,NA,TRBV7-8,TGTGCCAGCAGCCCATACAGGGTTCTAAATAATGAAAAACTGTTTTTT,CASSPYRVLNNEKLFF
NA,TRBJ2-3,NA,TRBV7-6,TGTGCCAGCAGCCTAGATGGAGGTAGCACAGATACGCAGTATTTT,CASSLDGGSTDTQYF
TRBD2,TRBJ2-7,NA,TRBV28,TGTGCCAGCAGGGGGACTAGCGGGGTCTACGAGCAGTACTTC,CASRGTSGVYEQYF
NA,TRBJ1-1,NA,TRBV28,TGTGCCAGCAGGAGCGGCGTAGGGACTGAAGCTTTCTTT,CASRSGVGTEAFF
NA,TRBJ1-4,NA,TRBV6-1,TGTGCCAGCAGTGACATCCTGGCAGGGGTAACTAATGAAAAACTGTTTTTT,CASSDILAGVTNEKLFF
TRBD2,TRBJ2-7,NA,TRBV7-9,TGTGCCAGCAGCCTGAGCGGGAGGGACTACGAGCAGTACTTC,CASSLSGRDYEQYF
TRBD1,TRBJ2-7,NA,TRBV29-1,TGCAGCGTTGAAACCGGGACAGGGGCCTACGAGCAGTACTTC,CSVETGTGAYEQYF
TRBD2,TRBJ2-1,once,TRBV7-2,TGTGCCAGCAGCTCCGCCGGGACTAGGGGGAATGAGCAGTTCTTC,CASSSAGTRGNEQFF
TRBD2,TRBJ2-2,NA,TRBV5-6,TGTGCCAGCAGCTCGGAGCGGGAGGGCCGGTTTGGCGGGGAGCTGTTTTTT,CASSSEREGRFGGELFF
NA,TRBJ2-2,NA,TRBV5-1,TGCGCCAGCAGCTCCCTTCCCCTATCGCGCGGGGAGCTGTTTTTT,CASSSLPLSRGELFF
TRBD1,TRBJ1-1,NA,TRBV9,TGTGCCAGCTCCCCAGGGGGCTTGGGGGAAGCTTTCTTT,CASSPGGLGEAFF
TRBD1,TRBJ1-1,NA,TRBV7-6,TGTGCCAGCAGCTTGGAGGGACAGGCCTACACTGAAGCTTTCTTT,CASSLEGQAYTEAFF
NA,TRBJ2-3,few,TRBV5-1,TGCGCCAGCAGCTCGGACAGCCCAGATACGCAGTATTTT,CASSSDSPDTQYF
NA,TRBJ1-2,NA,TRBV27,TGTGCCAGCAGTAGAACACGGGGGGGGGCTAACTATGGCTACACCTTC,CASSRTRGGANYGYTF
NA,TRBJ2-7,NA,TRBV6-1,TGTGCCAGCAGCTCCCAAGTAGAGGGCGAGCAGTACTTC,CASSSQVEGEQYF
NA,TRBJ1-5,NA,TRBV28,TGTGCCAGCATTCAGGGAGGGGAAGGACAGCCCCAGCATTTT,CASIQGGEGQPQHF